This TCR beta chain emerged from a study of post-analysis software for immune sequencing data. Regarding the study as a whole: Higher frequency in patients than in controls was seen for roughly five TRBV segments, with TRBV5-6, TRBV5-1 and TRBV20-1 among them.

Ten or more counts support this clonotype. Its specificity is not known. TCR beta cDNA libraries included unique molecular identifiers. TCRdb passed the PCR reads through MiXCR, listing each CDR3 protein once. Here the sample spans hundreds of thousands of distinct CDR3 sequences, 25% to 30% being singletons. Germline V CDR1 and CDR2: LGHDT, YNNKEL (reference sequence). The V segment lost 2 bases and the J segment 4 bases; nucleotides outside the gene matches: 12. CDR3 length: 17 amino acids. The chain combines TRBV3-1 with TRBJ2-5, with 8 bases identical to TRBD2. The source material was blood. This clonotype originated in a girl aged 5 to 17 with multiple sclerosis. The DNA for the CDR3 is TGTGCCAGCAGCCAATGGAACATAGCGGGGAAGAGAGAGACCCAGTACTTC. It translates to CASSQWNIAGKRETQYF.